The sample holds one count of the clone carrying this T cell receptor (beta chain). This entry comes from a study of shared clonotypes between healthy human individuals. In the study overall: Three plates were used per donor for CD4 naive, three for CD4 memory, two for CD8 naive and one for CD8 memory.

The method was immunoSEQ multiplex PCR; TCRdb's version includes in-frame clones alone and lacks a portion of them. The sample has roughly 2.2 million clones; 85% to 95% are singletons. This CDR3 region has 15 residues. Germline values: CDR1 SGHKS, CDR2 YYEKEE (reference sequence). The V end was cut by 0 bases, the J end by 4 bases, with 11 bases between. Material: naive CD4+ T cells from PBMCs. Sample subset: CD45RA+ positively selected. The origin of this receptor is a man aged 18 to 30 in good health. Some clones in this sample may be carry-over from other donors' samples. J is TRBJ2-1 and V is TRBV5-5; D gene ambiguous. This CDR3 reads CASSLVLATYNEQFF. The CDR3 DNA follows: TGTGCCAGCAGCTTGGTGTTGGCCACATACAATGAGCAGTTCTTC.